This T cell receptor beta chain comes out of a study of blood T cell repertoires in COVID-19. Study context: There were acute and convalescent COVID-19 samples, and they came from the United States, Italy and Spain. Sample material is recorded as cDNA or gDNA derived from T cells, B-cell-depleted T cells, or PBMCs.

The V segment lost 1 base and the J segment 4 bases; nucleotides outside the gene matches: 5. The CDR3 contains 15 residues. The germline gives CDR1 SEHNR, CDR2 FQNEAQ (reference sequence). Original processing methods: Reference gene primer amplification in the assay estimated nucleated cell counts. Some clones are missing from TCRdb's copy, which holds only in-frame ones; the method was immunoSEQ multiplex PCR. Clonal size and the V and J genes are those of that table, whereas D and trimming came from the DNA. The sample lists around 150,000 clones; around 80% were seen once. The sequence was obtained from a man in his sixties with acute or convalescent COVID-19. The rearrangement joins TRBV7-9 to TRBJ2-7; 9 bases align to TRBD1. The specimen was peripheral blood. The CDR3 region is CASSLGGGTGYEQYF. For the CDR3, the DNA is TGTGCCAGCAGCTTAGGGGGGGGGACAGGGTACGAGCAGTACTTC.